These 28 T cell receptor beta chains were sequenced from one sample in a study of a mutant IDH1 vaccine in newly diagnosed glioma. These receptors lack a known antigen. Time point described: week 23, last vaccination. Vaccinated patients received 300 ug of mutant IDH1 20-mer peptide per dose, with topical imiquimod. Repertoires were generated with immunoSEQ multiplex PCR, while TCRdb's copy carries only in-frame clones and drops some. This table holds tens of thousands of clones, about 76% found once. Sample: PBMCs, taken from a glioma patient whose treatment included an IDH1 peptide vaccine. Receptor source: a man aged 50 or older with glioma.

This clone was counted a few times. The chain uses TRBV18 and TRBJ1-3; 9 bases are shared with TRBD1. CDR3 length: 16 residues. Germline V gene sequence: CDR1 KGHSH, CDR2 LQKENI. Trimming at V came to 8 bases and at J to 1 base, leaving 9 bases not matched to a gene. Here the CDR3 DNA reads TGTGCCAGCGCTCAACCGGGACAGGGTTCTGGAAACACCATATATTTT. This codes for CASAQPGQGSGNTIYF.

The chain combines TRBV5-4 with TRBJ1-1; tentatively, D is TRBD1 (6 bases). In germline, CDR1 is SGHNT, CDR2 YYREEE (reference sequence). This CDR3 has 15 amino acids. V was cut by 1 base and J by 1 base, with 11 bases left in between. CDR3 amino acids: CASSLNRETNTEAFF. In DNA, the CDR3 is TGTGCCAGCAGCTTGAACAGGGAAACGAACACTGAAGCTTTCTTT.

This clone was seen just once. Relative to the germline gene, one junction end is altered; a read error may explain this. The gene calls are TRBV5-6 and TRBJ2-1; D perhaps matches TRBD2 (5 bases). Germline CDR1 reads SGHDT; CDR2 reads YYEEEE. The CDR3 spans 14 residues. The CDR3 reads CASSLAEGYSEQFF. CDR3 coding DNA: TGTGCCAGCAGCTTGGCTGAGGGATACAGTGAGCAGTTCTTC.

The J gene is TRBJ1-2, the V gene TRBV30; D is uncertain. V gave up 0 bases and J gave up 0 bases, with 11 bases separating them. Germline CDR1 and CDR2: GTSNPN and SVGIG (reference sequence). CDR3 length: 15 amino acids. CDR3 coding DNA: TGTGCCTGGAGTGTAGCCCCCAGAACTAACTATGGCTACACCTTC. As protein: CAWSVAPRTNYGYTF.

This clone was recorded only once. This chain links TRBV5-1 with TRBJ2-7; D could derive from TRBD1 or TRBD2 (5 bases each). This CDR3 comprises 15 residues. Trimming took off 4 bases at V and 6 bases at J, with 20 bases between the two ends. Germline V gene data show CDR1 as SGHRS and CDR2 as YFSETQ. The CDR3 region is CASSPDSMRASEQYF. In DNA, the CDR3 is TGCGCCAGCAGCCCCGACAGCATGAGGGCATCCGAGCAGTACTTC.

The rearrangement links TRBV6-4 to TRBJ2-2; 9 positions match TRBD1. The germline CDR1 and CDR2 sequences are MRHNA and SNTAGT. This CDR3 is 14 amino acids long. V trimming: 4 bases; J trimming: 4 bases; junction bases outside the gene matches: 1. Here the CDR3 DNA reads TGTGCCAGCAGTGCGACAGGGGGCACCGGGGAGCTGTTTTTT. Encoded protein: CASSATGGTGELFF.

The gene calls are TRBV5-4 and TRBJ1-4, with 10 bases matching TRBD1. Germline CDR1 reads SGHNT; CDR2 reads YYREEE (reference sequence). Trimming at V came to 4 bases and at J to 8 bases, leaving 17 bases not matched to a gene. The CDR3 is 18 amino acids. In DNA, the CDR3 is TGTGCCAGCAGCCCCATTCCAGGGACAGGGGCAAATGGGGAAAAACTGTTTTTT. It specifies CASSPIPGTGANGEKLFF.

The gene calls are TRBV28 and TRBJ2-7, with D possibly being TRBD1 (6 bases). Trimming shortened V by 2 bases and J by 7 bases, and 15 bases separated the two germline ends. Germline V gene data show CDR1 as MDHEN and CDR2 as SYDVKM. The CDR3 loop spans 14 amino acids. The CDR3 sequence: CASSLSQGLREQYF. The CDR3 coding sequence is TGTGCCAGCAGTTTAAGCCAGGGGCTACGGGAGCAGTACTTC.

In this sample, this clone turned up a few times. V is TRBV4-1 and J is TRBJ2-7; D call uncertain. V gave up 2 bases and J gave up 2 bases, with 7 bases separating them. The V gene's germline CDR1 is MGHRA and CDR2 YSYEKL. The CDR3 covers 13 residues. CDR3 sequence reads: CASSQTPTYEQYF. CDR3 DNA sequence: TGCGCCAGCAGCCAAACGCCCACCTACGAGCAGTACTTC.

The chain combines TRBV4-2 with TRBJ2-5; D unresolved. V lost 4 bases to trimming and J lost 5 bases, with 17 bases between them. CDR3 length equals 15 residues. The germline V gene encodes CDR1 LGHNA and CDR2 YNFKEQ. For the CDR3, the DNA is TGTGCCAGCAGCCCCGAGTTGGGGTCCGGGGAGACCCAGTACTTC. It translates to CASSPELGSGETQYF.

This clone turned up a few times. The J gene is TRBJ1-2, the V gene TRBV5-6, with no clear D. CDR3 length: 13 residues. Germline V gene lookup returns CDR1 SGHDT and CDR2 YYEEEE. V lost 4 bases and J 1 base, leaving 8 bases between the germline ends. CDR3 residues: CASSPDHNYGYTF. CDR3 sequence (DNA): TGTGCCAGCAGCCCAGATCATAACTATGGCTACACCTTC.

The V call is TRBV2, the J call TRBJ1-5, with D uncertain. Per germline, CDR1 SNHLY and CDR2 FYNNEI. CDR3 size: 14 residues. V lost 9 bases and J lost 0, with 12 bases in between. CDR3 bases: TGTGCCAGTACCTATACTTATAGCAATCAGCCCCAGCATTTT. This gives the protein CASTYTYSNQPQHF.

V usage is TRBV19 and J usage is TRBJ1-4, with a weak D call TRBD1 (6 bases). Germline V gene data show CDR1 as LNHDA and CDR2 as SQIVND (reference sequence). V lost 7 bases and J lost 7, with 16 bases in between. This CDR3 has 14 residues. CDR3 nucleotide sequence: TGTGCCAGTAAGAACTCAGGGGTTAGTGAAAAACTGTTTTTT. Its protein product is CASKNSGVSEKLFF.

V gene TRBV27 combines with J gene TRBJ1-4, with 11 nucleotides matching TRBD1. Germline V lookup: CDR1 MNHEY, CDR2 SMNVEV (reference sequence). This CDR3 has 14 amino acids. V lost 4 bases to trimming and J lost 8 bases; unmatched junction nucleotides: 3. The CDR3 region is CASSWDRGVEKLFF. The CDR3 DNA follows: TGTGCCAGCAGTTGGGACAGGGGGGTAGAAAAACTGTTTTTT.

The chain recombines TRBV13 with TRBJ1-1, with D perhaps TRBD1 (6 bases). The V gene lost 2 bases and the J gene lost 1 base, with 8 bases spanning the gap. This CDR3 is 14 amino acids long. In germline, CDR1 is PRHDT, CDR2 FYEKMQ (reference sequence). CDR3 sequence (DNA): TGTGCCAGCAGCTTACAGGGGCGGAACACTGAAGCTTTCTTT. Translated: CASSLQGRNTEAFF.

The chain couples TRBV5-8 to TRBJ1-1; D unresolved. The V and J ends lost 3 bases and 0 bases respectively, with 9 bases between them. Germline V CDR1 and CDR2: SGHTS, YDEGEE. CDR3 size: 14 residues. The CDR3 loop reads CASSYGLLNTEAFF. CDR3 DNA sequence: TGTGCCAGCAGCTATGGACTTCTGAACACTGAAGCTTTCTTT.

This clone was detected only once. This chain links TRBV5-4 with TRBJ1-2; D call uncertain. V was shortened by 6 bases and J by 4 bases, with 16 bases between the two germline ends. Germline CDR1 SGHNT, CDR2 YYREEE (reference sequence). This CDR3 comprises 14 residues. CDR3 DNA: TGTGCCAGCATCCGACGGGAGGGTTCCTATGGCTACACCTTC. Translated: CASIRREGSYGYTF.

The chain combines TRBV28 with TRBJ2-5; 7 positions agree with TRBD1. The germline gives CDR1 MDHEN, CDR2 SYDVKM. V lost 6 bases to trimming and J lost 8 bases; unmatched junction nucleotides: 6. CDR3 length: 12 residues. For the CDR3, the DNA is TGTGCCAGCAGGGAGACAGGGCTAACCCAGTACTTC. It yields the protein CASRETGLTQYF. The whole variable domain, remainder taken from reference TRBV28 and TRBJ2-5, is DVKVTQSSRYLVKRTGEKVFLECVQDMDHENMFWYRQDPGLGLRLIYFSYDVKMKEKGDIPEGYSVSREKKERFSLILESASTNQTSMYLCASRETGLTQYFGPGTRLLVL.

The chain combines TRBV9 with TRBJ2-5; 9 bases align to TRBD2. The CDR3 totals 16 residues. Germline CDR1 and CDR2: SGDLS and YYNGEE. The trim removed 4 bases at V and 2 bases at J, leaving 9 bases unmatched. CDR3 nucleotide sequence: TGTGCCAGCAGCCCTATGAGCGGGGGGAGTCAAGAGACCCAGTACTTC. This encodes CASSPMSGGSQETQYF.

The chain joins TRBV2 to TRBJ1-1; D is possibly TRBD1 (5 bases). V lost 6 bases, J lost 1 base, and 18 bases lay in between. The CDR3 is 16 amino acids. CDR1 SNHLY and CDR2 FYNNEI come from the germline V gene. This CDR3 reads CASRRVQGPRNTEAFF. The CDR3 region has the DNA TGTGCCAGCAGGCGCGTTCAGGGCCCTCGGAACACTGAAGCTTTCTTT. Together with reference TRBV2 and TRBJ1-1, the CDR3 gives the full variable domain: EPEVTQTPSHQVTQMGQEVILRCVPISNHLYFYWYRQILGQKVEFLVSFYNNEISEKSEIFDDQFSVERPDGSNFTLKIRSTKLEDSAMYFCASRRVQGPRNTEAFFGQGTRLTVV.

The J gene is TRBJ2-1, the V gene TRBV27; TRBD1 matches 7 bases. Germline V gene data show CDR1 as MNHEY and CDR2 as SMNVEV (reference sequence). CDR3 size: 15 residues. V lost 2 bases, J lost 10 bases, and 11 bases stayed unmatched. The CDR3 region has the DNA TGTGCCAGCAGTTTAGACAGGGTGGCGGTAGGGGAGCAGTTCTTC. Encoded protein: CASSLDRVAVGEQFF.

V and J are TRBV29-1 and TRBJ2-7, with TRBD1 matching over 8 bases. This CDR3 contains 12 residues. Germline lookup yields CDR1 SQVTM and CDR2 ANQGSEA. V lost 4 bases to trimming and J lost 3 bases; unmatched junction nucleotides: 2. The CDR3 coding sequence is TGCAGCGTTGGACAGGGGAACTACGAGCAGTACTTC. This codes for CSVGQGNYEQYF.

V and J are TRBV6-5 and TRBJ1-4; TRBD1 is a possible D gene (5 bases). The germline CDR1 and CDR2 sequences are MNHEY and SVGAGI. There are 14 residues in the CDR3. Trimming pared 6 bases from V and 0 bases from J, leaving 8 bases between. The CDR3: CASRRGATNEKLFF. The CDR3 DNA follows: TGTGCCAGCAGAAGAGGGGCAACTAATGAAAAACTGTTTTTT.

This sequence joins TRBV25-1 and TRBJ2-1, with 11 bases matching TRBD1. V gave up 3 bases and J gave up 4 bases; unmatched junction bases: 11. This CDR3 has 18 residues. Germline-derived CDR1 and CDR2 are MGHDK and SYGVNS. This CDR3 is CASSDPGTGGRAYNEQFF. CDR3 bases: TGTGCCAGCAGTGATCCCGGGACAGGGGGTCGGGCGTACAATGAGCAGTTCTTC. Variable domain in full (rest from reference TRBV25-1 and TRBJ2-1): EADIYQTPRYLVIGTGKKITLECSQTMGHDKMYWYQQDPGMELHLIHYSYGVNSTEKGDLSSESTVSRIRTEHFPLTLESARPSHTSQYLCASSDPGTGGRAYNEQFFGPGTRLTVL.

The chain employs TRBV25-1 and TRBJ1-2; D is uncertain. This CDR3 has 16 residues. The V gene's germline CDR1 is MGHDK and CDR2 SYGVNS. V lost 3 bases to trimming and J lost 4 bases, with 18 bases between them. CDR3 DNA: TGTGCCAGCAGTGATCACGGACGGGAGGCTAGCTATGGCTACACCTTC. Translated: CASSDHGREASYGYTF.

The rearrangement joins TRBV2 to TRBJ2-1; D unresolved. Germline-derived CDR1 and CDR2 are SNHLY and FYNNEI. This CDR3 has 12 amino acids. The V gene lost 8 bases and the J gene lost 3 bases, with 8 bases spanning the gap. The CDR3, as DNA: TGTGCCAGCCAGACTCTCTACAATGAGCAGTTCTTC. Translating gives CASQTLYNEQFF. Drawing the rest from reference TRBV2 and TRBJ2-1, the complete variable domain is EPEVTQTPSHQVTQMGQEVILRCVPISNHLYFYWYRQILGQKVEFLVSFYNNEISEKSEIFDDQFSVERPDGSNFTLKIRSTKLEDSAMYFCASQTLYNEQFFGPGTRLTVL.

This clone was seen just once. The rearrangement joins TRBV5-6 to TRBJ2-2, with 7 nucleotides matching TRBD1. V lost 3 bases to trimming and J lost 5 bases; unmatched junction nucleotides: 1. CDR3 size: 13 residues. Germline V lookup: CDR1 SGHDT, CDR2 YYEEEE. The CDR3 DNA reads TGTGCCAGCAGCTCGGACAGGACCGGGGAGCTGTTTTTT. It translates to CASSSDRTGELFF. The full variable domain, rest sourced from reference TRBV5-6 and TRBJ2-2, is DAGVTQSPTHLIKTRGQQVTLRCSPKSGHDTVSWYQQALGQGPQFIFQYYEEEERQRGNFPDRFSGHQFPNYSSELNVNALLLGDSALYLCASSSDRTGELFFGEGSRLTVL.

This chain connects TRBV30 to TRBJ2-7; perhaps TRBD1 as D (6 bases). Trimming removed 0 bases at V and 4 bases at J, with 7 bases between. The length of the CDR3 is 12 residues. Germline loops: CDR1 GTSNPN, CDR2 SVGIG (reference sequence). The CDR3 nucleotides are TGTGCCTGGAGTGTGGGACAATACGAGCAGTACTTC. It encodes CAWSVGQYEQYF.